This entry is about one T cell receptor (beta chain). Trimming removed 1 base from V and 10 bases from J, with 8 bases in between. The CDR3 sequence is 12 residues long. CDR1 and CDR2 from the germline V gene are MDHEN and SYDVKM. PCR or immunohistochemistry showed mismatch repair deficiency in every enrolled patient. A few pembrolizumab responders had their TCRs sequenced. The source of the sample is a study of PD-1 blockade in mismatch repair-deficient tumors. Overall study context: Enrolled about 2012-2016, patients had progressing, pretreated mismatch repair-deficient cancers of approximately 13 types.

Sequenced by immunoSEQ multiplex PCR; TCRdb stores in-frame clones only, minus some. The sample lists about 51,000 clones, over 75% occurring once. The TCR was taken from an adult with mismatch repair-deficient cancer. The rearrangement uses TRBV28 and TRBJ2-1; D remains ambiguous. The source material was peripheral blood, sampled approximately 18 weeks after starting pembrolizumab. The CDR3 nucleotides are TGTGCCAGCAGTTTATTTACCCTAGAGCAGTTCTTC. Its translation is CASSLFTLEQFF.